The following is a TCR beta chain sequence with its context. The specificity of this receptor is unknown. The record has no base qualities; no much larger clone is one base away. The data were taken from a study of T cells in Graves' hyperthyroidism and ophthalmopathy (dated by TCRdb to the late 2010s). Background on the whole study: Peripheral blood was sampled at the time of initial diagnosis, prior to any treatment. To identify TCR V-J signatures that set the groups apart, the researchers used a discovery cohort of about a hundred patients, made up of 40 to 45 with Graves' ophthalmopathy and some 58 with stable Graves' hyperthyroidism. Whether ophthalmopathy could be predicted prospectively was tested in an independent validation cohort made up of roughly 19 hyperthyroidism patients plus 17 patients who later progressed to ophthalmopathy. The roughly 100 discovery patients were divided at random into training and test sets in a 7:3 ratio. Thyroid tissue and blood T-cell repertoires from about six Graves' hyperthyroidism patients were also compared in the study. Once sampling was done, hyperthyroidism patients were given methimazole at a starting dose of 30 mg daily, whereas ophthalmopathy patients were given high-dose intravenous methylprednisolone. According to the paper, TCR Vbeta CDR3 sequencing was carried out on about 140 peripheral blood samples, which came from approximately 43 ophthalmopathy, 75 or so hyperthyroidism and about 17 progressor patients. The study at large found these results: A 13 V-J signature model separated ophthalmopathy from stable hyperthyroidism, with approximately 87% sensitivity and roughly 84% specificity in cross-validation and 80%/75% in testing. No statistical method was used to set the sample size in advance, and investigators knew the group allocation. During validation, the model predicted progression to ophthalmopathy a median of approximately 6.5 months ahead of onset, with almost 71% sensitivity and 72% to 85% specificity. Most expanded thyroid clonotypes (frequency above 0.001) were also detected in blood, suggesting blood repertoires may reflect thyroid immune responses.

Graves' hyperthyroidism was defined as stable when no progression to ophthalmopathy occurred over 18 months of follow-up. The hyperthyroidism patients were between 18 and 65 years old and newly diagnosed, with a disease duration of less than 2 months. Patients with uncontrolled infections, other autoimmune diseases, pregnancy or lactation were excluded. Diagnoses were established on the basis of clinical symptoms, serum thyroxine and TRAb, thyroid ultrasound, and orbital computed tomography. PBMCs were isolated from more than 9 ml of fresh peripheral blood by Ficoll-Paque density gradient centrifugation. Total RNA was extracted using Trizol reagent, and RNA quality was assessed on an Agilent 2100 Bioanalyzer. The TCR beta CDR3 regions were amplified from RNA transcripts. The first round of RT-PCR for the TCR CDR3 was performed with the HTBI primer set and the Qiagen OneStep RT-PCR kit. Libraries were constructed in a second round of multiplex PCR, after which size selection and purification were performed. Sequencing of the libraries was done on an Illumina HiSeq2000 using paired-end 100 bp reads. Per the authors' processing: SOAPnuke was used to process the raw data, removing reads that contained adapters or uncalled bases, had a mean Phred below 15, or lacked an exact match to the constant primer or identifier. COPE v1.2.5 was used to merge high-quality paired reads, and clonotypes were defined as unique nucleotide sequences. MiTCR v1.1 was used to align the clonotypes against IMGT TRBV, TRBD and TRBJ reference segments. Only V-J combinations with frequency above 0.0001, covering 99.2% of repertoires, were analysed. A TCS score was defined as the ratio of F50 (clonal expansion) to E x V (chaos), with BLOSUM62-based TCRdist applied between CDR3 peptides within each V-J. Welch's t-statistics and random forest reduced several hundred V-J features to roughly 13, which were used in a naive Bayes classifier (R e1071). The public reads were run again by TCRdb, first through fastp at Q25 and then through MiXCR, and only productive beta chains were kept. Duplicate CDR3 protein sequences are folded into a single record with the most common DNA and genes. Clone size and V and J calls follow TCRdb, not the original study. The sample table holds about 360,000 distinct CDR3 sequences, of which around 14% were seen once. The leading ten clones occupy 9.2% of the sample.

V has 2 bases trimmed and J has 6 bases trimmed; junction bases matching no gene number 7. CDR1 and CDR2 are drawn from the germline V gene (reference sequence): DFQATT, SNEGSKA. From cysteine to phenylalanine, the CDR3 is 15 amino acids long. Only CDR3 DNA remains: 45 bases, in frame from the first base. The chain links TRBV20-1 with TRBJ2-5, with 12 bases matching TRBD1. This sequence originates from a woman between 18 and 29 years old with Graves' hyperthyroidism. The sequenced material came from blood. The nucleotides are TGCAGTGCTAGAAACCGGGACAGGGGGCTTCAGACCCAGTACTTC. Translated, this is CSARNRDRGLQTQYF.